One and the same sample provided the 21 T cell receptor beta chains below, sequenced in a study of CD8 T cells in ankylosing spondylitis. The study, taken as a whole, reports: A motif in TCR beta, a set of eight highly homologous variants, appeared characteristic of ankylosing spondylitis blood.

TCRdb re-derived calls from the 5' RACE reads in MiXCR, one entry per CDR3 protein. The sample contains about 800,000 distinct CDR3 sequences, 10% to 15% of which appear only once. The antigens of these receptors remain unknown. What was sequenced was blood, either unsorted or a sorted T cell fraction (not recorded which). Every receptor here comes from a male donor with ankylosing spondylitis.

This clonotype turned up a few times. The chain couples TRBV7-2 to TRBJ1-4, with D possibly being TRBD1 (6 bases). The CDR3 contains 15 residues. V lost 5 bases and J lost 11, with 21 bases in between. CDR1 SGHTA and CDR2 FQGNSA come from the germline V gene. The CDR3, as DNA: TGTGCCAGCAGCCGAGACGGGACAAGTTTTGAGAAACTGTTTTTT. Encoded protein: CASSRDGTSFEKLFF.

In its sample, this clonotype was seen a few times. The chain combines TRBV20-1 with TRBJ2-3; TRBD2 aligns across 14 bases. The germline gives CDR1 DFQATT, CDR2 SNEGSKA (reference sequence). CDR3 length: 17 residues. With 5 bases clipped from V and 4 bases from J, the junction kept 11 bases outside the gene matches. CDR3 coding DNA: TGCAGTGCTCGTCTGACTAGCGGGAGGGTGAGCGCAGATACGCAGTATTTT. This sequence encodes CSARLTSGRVSADTQYF.

The rearrangement uses TRBV6-1 and TRBJ2-1, with D tentatively TRBD2 (6 bases). Germline-derived CDR1 and CDR2 are MNHNS and SASEGT. The CDR3 loop spans 17 amino acids. The ends were cut back, 0 bases at V and 0 bases at J, with 12 bases in the middle. CDR3 DNA sequence: TGTGCCAGCAGTGAAGCAGCTAGCGCGAACTCCTACAATGAGCAGTTCTTC. Its protein is CASSEAASANSYNEQFF.

In this sample, this clonotype turned up a few times. The CDR3 DNA reads TGCAGTGCTAGAGTGGTCCTCGTCACAGATACGCAGTATTTT. This sequence encodes CSARVVLVTDTQYF. The J gene is TRBJ2-3, the V gene TRBV20-1; D is undetermined. CDR3 length equals 14 residues. V shed 1 base and J shed 2 bases, with 10 bases lying between them. CDR1 is DFQATT and CDR2 is SNEGSKA in the germline V gene (reference sequence).

A note on this clonotype: It is likely a read error, because the conserved phenylalanine at the end of the CDR3 is missing. V and J are TRBV20-1 and TRBJ2-1; the D gene is possibly TRBD1 (6 bases). The germline gives CDR1 DFQATT, CDR2 SNEGSKA (reference sequence). V was shortened by 6 bases and J by 4 bases, with 13 bases between the two germline ends. This CDR3 is 13 amino acids long. The CDR3 spells CSALRGNYNEQFI. The CDR3 DNA reads as TGCAGTGCCCTGAGGGGGAATTACAATGAGCAGTTCATC.

In this sample, this clonotype turned up many times. The V and J genes are TRBV20-1 and TRBJ2-3; 10 bases are a match to TRBD2. Germline V lookup: CDR1 DFQATT, CDR2 SNEGSKA (reference sequence). J was trimmed by 5 bases and V by 3 bases; bases with no gene match: 8. The CDR3 spans 15 residues. The DNA for the CDR3 is TGCAGTGCTAGGGGGAGCGGGAGGGCCGAAGATACGCAGTATTTT. It yields the protein CSARGSGRAEDTQYF.

CDR3: CASSYSTRWRPDQETQYF. The CDR3 region has the DNA TGTGCCAGCAGTTACTCCACTCGGTGGCGGCCTGACCAAGAGACCCAGTACTTC. J is TRBJ2-5 and V is TRBV6-5; D ambiguous. CDR1 is MNHEY, CDR2 SVGAGI, per germline. V lost 0 bases, J lost 0 bases, and 17 bases lay in between. The CDR3 has 18 amino acids.

This clonotype was detected many times. The chain has TRBV12-3 or TRBV12-4 and TRBJ2-3, with unresolved D. Trimming stripped 2 bases from V and 6 bases from J, with 9 bases between. There are 13 residues in the CDR3. CDR3 bases: TGTGCCAGCAGTTTACCTGGCGCGGATACGCAGTATTTT. This encodes CASSLPGADTQYF.

This clonotype was detected ten times or more. The rearrangement links TRBV29-1 to TRBJ2-1; TRBD2 matches at 8 bases. V lost 7 bases and J lost 10; bases outside the gene matches: 15. This CDR3 has 14 amino acids. CDR1 is SQVTM, CDR2 ANQGSEA, per germline. The CDR3 here is CSAQAGGGGYEQFF. CDR3 DNA sequence: TGCAGCGCGCAGGCGGGAGGAGGGGGATACGAGCAGTTCTTC.

This clonotype showed up just a few times. The chain uses TRBV7-2 and TRBJ2-2; TRBD1 matches 11 bases. This CDR3 contains 16 residues. J lost 6 bases, V lost 1 base, and 4 bases had no gene match. Germline V lookup: CDR1 SGHTA, CDR2 FQGNSA. The CDR3 nucleotides read TGTGCCAGCAGCTTAGTCGGGACAGGGGGACCCGGGGAGCTGTTTTTT. Translation: CASSLVGTGGPGELFF.

This clonotype appeared a few times. V gene TRBV29-1 combines with J gene TRBJ2-1; 9 positions match TRBD2. The CDR3 totals 14 residues. CDR1 is SQVTM and CDR2 is ANQGSEA in the germline V gene. Trimming at V came to 7 bases and at J to 6 bases, leaving 10 bases not matched to a gene. Here the CDR3 reads CSAPKSGGFNEQFF. The CDR3 DNA sequence: TGCAGCGCCCCCAAAAGCGGGGGGTTCAATGAGCAGTTCTTC.

The chain recombines TRBV12-3 or TRBV12-4 with TRBJ1-5, with TRBD1 identical over 8 bases. The CDR3 covers 15 residues. With 6 bases clipped from V and 5 bases from J, the junction kept 9 bases outside the gene matches. CDR3: CASSRSTGDDQPQHF. CDR3 coding DNA: TGTGCCAGCAGCCGATCGACAGGGGATGATCAGCCCCAGCATTTT.

Only a few counts were recorded for this clonotype. The J gene is TRBJ2-1, the V gene TRBV2; the match to TRBD1 covers 7 bases. There are 14 residues in the CDR3. Trimming at V came to 7 bases and at J to 0 bases, leaving 3 bases not matched to a gene. The germline V gene encodes CDR1 SNHLY and CDR2 FYNNEI. The CDR3 DNA is TGTGCCAGCAAGAGGACAGGCTCCTACAATGAGCAGTTCTTC. Encoded protein: CASKRTGSYNEQFF.

This chain uses TRBV27 with TRBJ2-7, with a weak D call TRBD1 (5 bases). Trimming pared 5 bases from V and 7 bases from J, leaving 18 bases between. CDR3 length equals 14 residues. Germline V gene data show CDR1 as MNHEY and CDR2 as SMNVEV (reference sequence). CDR3 DNA: TGTGCCAGCAGTCTGAATGGGGCGATCGGGGAGCAGTACTTC. It translates to CASSLNGAIGEQYF.

At least ten counts were recorded for this clonotype. The chain is built from TRBV5-1 and TRBJ2-2; 10 positions match TRBD1. J lost 6 bases, V lost 4 bases, and 6 bases had no gene match. The CDR3 contains 15 residues. CDR1 SGHRS and CDR2 YFSETQ come from the germline V gene. The CDR3 is CASSPRTGGPGELFF. CDR3 nucleotides: TGCGCCAGCAGCCCACGGACAGGGGGTCCCGGGGAGCTGTTTTTT.

V is TRBV5-1 and J is TRBJ2-3; TRBD1 matches at 10 bases. CDR3 length: 14 amino acids. Trimming cost V 5 bases and J 5 bases; bases outside gene matches: 5. Germline CDR1 and CDR2: SGHRS and YFSETQ. In nucleotides, the CDR3 is TGCGCCAGCAGGACAGGGGGCAACCAAGATACGCAGTATTTT. This encodes CASRTGGNQDTQYF.

The CDR3 here is CASSLTPGQAQETQYF. The CDR3, as DNA: TGTGCCAGCAGTCTTACCCCGGGACAGGCCCAAGAGACCCAGTACTTC. This chain uses TRBV12-3 or TRBV12-4 with TRBJ2-5; TRBD1 agrees at 8 bases. Losses at the gene ends were 5 bases for V and 1 base for J; bases not matched to a gene: 9. This CDR3 spans 16 amino acids.

This clonotype was seen at least ten times. The rearrangement links TRBV20-1 to TRBJ2-3; the match to TRBD1 covers 7 bases. Trimming at V came to 6 bases and at J to 4 bases, leaving 13 bases not matched to a gene. Germline CDR1 reads DFQATT; CDR2 reads SNEGSKA (reference sequence). The CDR3 covers 15 residues. CDR3 coding DNA: TGCAGTGCACAAGGGGGCAGGGGAAAGGCAGATACGCAGTATTTT. Amino acid sequence: CSAQGGRGKADTQYF.

Only a few counts were recorded for this clonotype. The rearrangement links TRBV7-6 to TRBJ2-1; 7 bases agree with TRBD2. V was clipped by 0 bases and J by 0 bases; unmatched bases: 5. CDR1 is SGHVS, CDR2 FNYEAQ, per germline. This CDR3 contains 17 residues. The CDR3 here is CASSLASGTISYNEQFF. DNA of the CDR3: TGTGCCAGCAGCTTAGCGTCAGGGACTATCTCCTACAATGAGCAGTTCTTC.

This clonotype has just a few counts. V is TRBV5-1 and J is TRBJ1-1, with D unclear. The CDR3 totals 13 residues. V lost 3 bases, J lost 5 bases, and 11 bases lay in between. In germline, CDR1 is SGHRS, CDR2 YFSETQ. The CDR3 loop reads CASSSGPMTEAFF. CDR3 DNA sequence: TGCGCCAGCAGCTCCGGGCCTATGACTGAAGCTTTCTTT. Full variable domain (rest looked up from reference TRBV5-1 and TRBJ1-1): KAGVTQTPRYLIKTRGQQVTLSCSPISGHRSVSWYQQTPGQGLQFLFEYFSETQRNKGNFPGRFSGRQFSNSRSEMNVSTLELGDSALYLCASSSGPMTEAFFGQGTRLTVV.

V gene TRBV20-1 combines with J gene TRBJ1-4, with 10 bases fitting TRBD1. The ends lost 7 bases at V and 9 bases at J; junction bases unmatched: 17. The CDR3 has 16 residues. Germline V lookup: CDR1 DFQATT, CDR2 SNEGSKA (reference sequence). The CDR3 nucleotides read TGCAGTGTTAAGAGAATCGGTGGGACAGGGGATAAAAAACTGTTTTTT. Its protein is CSVKRIGGTGDKKLFF.